The 31 T cell receptor beta chains below come from one sample, sequenced in a study of cytomegalovirus exposure and HLA in healthy donors. The PCR employed 60 Vbeta primers together with 13 Jbeta primers. Sequenced by immunoSEQ multiplex PCR; TCRdb stores in-frame clones only, minus some. The data hold about 160,000 clones, with roughly 78% observed a single time. The source material was PBMCs. These receptors came from a woman aged 40 to 49 in good health and CMV-seronegative.

The J gene is TRBJ1-5, the V gene TRBV19, with D hard to call. Germline V gene data show CDR1 as LNHDA and CDR2 as SQIVND (reference sequence). Trimming took 1 base from V and 4 from J, leaving 11 bases between them. The CDR3 sequence is 15 residues long. The CDR3 reads CASSIGWEINQPQHF. CDR3 coding DNA: TGTGCCAGTAGTATAGGGTGGGAGATAAATCAGCCCCAGCATTTT.

This sequence joins TRBV6-1 and TRBJ2-3; TRBD1 aligns across 8 bases. V was clipped by 1 base and J by 4 bases; unmatched bases: 4. There are 15 residues in the CDR3. Germline CDR1 MNHNS, CDR2 SASEGT. In DNA form, the CDR3 reads TGTGCCAGCAGTGAAGGAAGGACAGGGTCAGATACGCAGTATTTT. It yields the protein CASSEGRTGSDTQYF.

This chain joins TRBV7-9 and TRBJ2-2, with 7 bases fitting TRBD1. The CDR3 has 16 residues. V lost 4 bases and J lost 5; bases outside the gene matches: 10. CDR1 is SEHNR, CDR2 FQNEAQ, per germline (reference sequence). This chain's CDR3 is CASSSKDRVETGELFF. The CDR3 DNA sequence: TGTGCCAGCAGCTCCAAAGACAGGGTTGAGACCGGGGAGCTGTTTTTT.

V and J are TRBV6-5 and TRBJ2-1; TRBD2 is a possible D gene (5 bases). The CDR3 is 15 residues long. With 5 bases removed from V and 6 bases from J, the gap between germline ends came to 17 bases. CDR1 and CDR2 from the germline V gene are MNHEY and SVGAGI. The CDR3 is CASSVDPRASNEQFF. Written as DNA, the CDR3 is TGTGCCAGCAGTGTGGACCCGAGGGCCTCCAATGAGCAGTTCTTC.

This clone was found a few times. The chain joins TRBV15 to TRBJ1-6; 7 nucleotides match TRBD1. The V gene end was trimmed by 0 bases and the J gene end by 14 bases; junction bases not matched to a gene: 10. Germline CDR1 LNHNV, CDR2 YYDKDF (reference sequence). The CDR3 has 15 residues. CDR3 amino acids: CATSRERQGMRALHF. CDR3 sequence (DNA): TGTGCCACCAGCAGAGAGCGACAGGGAATGAGGGCCCTCCACTTT.

This chain uses TRBV20-1 with TRBJ1-2; unclear D gene. CDR1 is DFQATT, CDR2 SNEGSKA, per germline (reference sequence). The CDR3 is 10 amino acids. With 6 bases removed from V and 7 bases from J, the gap between germline ends came to 9 bases. The CDR3 spells CSASKSGYTF. The CDR3 DNA sequence: TGCAGTGCATCTAAAAGTGGCTACACCTTC.

The rearrangement joins TRBV10-2 to TRBJ2-1, with D possibly being TRBD1 (7 bases). V was trimmed by 4 bases and J by 6 bases, leaving 13 bases between them. CDR1 and CDR2 from the germline V gene are WSHSY and SAAADI. There are 14 residues in the CDR3. CDR3 in amino acids: CASSARGALNEQFF. DNA for the CDR3: TGCGCCAGCAGTGCCAGGGGGGCCCTCAATGAGCAGTTCTTC.

This chain uses TRBV2 with TRBJ2-5, with D possibly matching TRBD2 (5 bases). The V gene's germline CDR1 is SNHLY and CDR2 FYNNEI. The CDR3 length is 13 residues. Deletions cut 7 bases from V and 5 bases from J, with 14 bases between. The CDR3 nucleotides read TGTGCCAGCATCGGCGGGCGGACGGAGACCCAGTACTTC. Translating it yields CASIGGRTETQYF.

This clone was detected once. The chain couples TRBV27 to TRBJ1-1, with TRBD1 as a possible D gene (6 bases). The germline gives CDR1 MNHEY, CDR2 SMNVEV (reference sequence). V was shortened by 5 bases and J by 10 bases, with 23 bases between the two germline ends. The CDR3 covers 15 residues. For the CDR3, the DNA is TGTGCCAGCAGTACCATGTATCAGGGGATATTGGGAGCTTTCTTT. Translation: CASSTMYQGILGAFF.

This clone was counted between two and nine times. The V and J genes are TRBV6-6 and TRBJ1-4, with D perhaps matching TRBD1 (6 bases). The CDR3 consists of 16 residues. V dropped 5 bases and J dropped 0 bases, with 13 bases sitting between them. The germline gives CDR1 MNHNY, CDR2 SVGAGI (reference sequence). Written as DNA, the CDR3 is TGTGCCAGCAGTCAGAGGACAGCCGCAACTAATGAAAAACTGTTTTTT. Its protein product is CASSQRTAATNEKLFF.

CDR3 in amino acids: CASSLTGTGGLHGYTF. As DNA, the CDR3 is TGTGCCAGCAGCCTCACCGGGACAGGGGGTTTACATGGCTACACCTTC. The chain combines TRBV7-8 with TRBJ1-2; TRBD1 aligns across 11 bases. From germline, CDR1 is SGHVS and CDR2 FQNEAQ. CDR3 length: 16 residues. V lost 5 bases to trimming and J lost 6 bases; unmatched junction nucleotides: 11.

The gene calls are TRBV5-6 and TRBJ1-2; D not resolved. The CDR3 loop spans 13 amino acids. The V and J ends lost 1 base and 7 bases respectively, with 11 bases between them. Germline V gene lookup returns CDR1 SGHDT and CDR2 YYEEEE. The CDR3 nucleotides are TGTGCCAGCAGCTTGTTCTGGGAGGGTGGCTACACCTTC. It is translated as CASSLFWEGGYTF.

The chain employs TRBV4-1 and TRBJ1-6; D gene ambiguous. CDR1 and CDR2 (germline): MGHRA, YSYEKL. This CDR3 is 15 amino acids long. The V end was cut by 0 bases, the J end by 7 bases, with 10 bases between. The CDR3 DNA sequence: TGCGCCAGCAGCCAAGATCAGTCCGGGAATTCACCCCTCCACTTT. Protein product: CASSQDQSGNSPLHF.

The rearrangement joins TRBV19 to TRBJ2-3, with D possibly matching TRBD2 (5 bases). Germline V gene lookup returns CDR1 LNHDA and CDR2 SQIVND (reference sequence). This CDR3 region has 14 residues. V was cut by 6 bases and J by 1 base, with 11 bases left in between. The CDR3 protein is CASRWRRGTDTQYF. CDR3 DNA: TGTGCCAGTAGGTGGAGGCGGGGCACAGATACGCAGTATTTT.

V usage is TRBV5-1 and J usage is TRBJ2-1; 10 bases agree with TRBD2. This CDR3 contains 15 residues. V shed 1 base, J shed 5 bases, and the junction held 3 bases outside the gene matches. Germline CDR1 is SGHRS and CDR2 is YFSETQ. The CDR3 spells CASSLTLAGNNEQFF. For the CDR3, the DNA is TGCGCCAGCAGCTTGACACTAGCGGGGAACAATGAGCAGTTCTTC.

The chain is built from TRBV18 and TRBJ2-4; D is uncertain. The V end was cut by 1 base, the J end by 2 bases, with 12 bases between. This CDR3 region has 16 residues. Germline CDR1 and CDR2: KGHSH and LQKENI. CDR3 sequence (DNA): TGTGCCAGCTCACCACTATCAGGTTTAACCAAAAACATTCAGTACTTC. This gives the protein CASSPLSGLTKNIQYF.

The chain joins TRBV5-4 to TRBJ2-7; TRBD2 agrees at 10 bases. CDR3 length equals 14 residues. J was trimmed by 2 bases and V by 4 bases; bases with no gene match: 3. Germline V CDR1 and CDR2: SGHNT, YYREEE (reference sequence). CDR3 sequence (DNA): TGTGCCAGCAGCCCGGGACTAGCGACCTACGAGCAGTACTTC. Its protein product is CASSPGLATYEQYF. The entire variable domain, with the rest obtained from reference TRBV5-4 and TRBJ2-7, is as follows: ETGVTQSPTHLIKTRGQQVTLRCSSQSGHNTVSWYQQALGQGPQFIFQYYREEENGRGNFPPRFSGLQFPNYSSELNVNALELDDSALYLCASSPGLATYEQYFGPGTRLTVT.

The J gene is TRBJ2-5, the V gene TRBV7-9; D is perhaps TRBD2 (7 bases). The V gene's germline CDR1 is SEHNR and CDR2 FQNEAQ (reference sequence). Trimming took off 3 bases at V and 5 bases at J, with 13 bases between the two ends. This CDR3 region has 14 residues. The CDR3 DNA follows: TGTGCCAGCAGCTTTAGGGGGGGCCGGGAGACCCAGTACTTC. Encoded protein: CASSFRGGRETQYF.

The gene calls are TRBV19 and TRBJ1-4; 8 bases line up with TRBD1. The CDR3 extends over 15 amino acids. Trimming cost V 3 bases and J 10 bases; bases outside gene matches: 10. CDR1 and CDR2 (germline): LNHDA, SQIVND (reference sequence). CDR3 coding DNA: TGTGCCAGTAGTATGACCGGACAGGGACCTGGAAAACTGTTTTTT. Translating it yields CASSMTGQGPGKLFF.

The rearrangement uses TRBV9 and TRBJ2-5, with a possible D match to TRBD2 (5 bases). The CDR3 totals 13 residues. V gave up 0 bases and J gave up 5 bases, with 8 bases separating them. From germline, CDR1 is SGDLS and CDR2 YYNGEE. The CDR3 coding sequence is TGTGCCAGCAGCGTAGAACCGGGGGAGACCCAGTACTTC. This translates into CASSVEPGETQYF.

V usage is TRBV6-1 and J usage is TRBJ2-7; 8 positions match TRBD2. The CDR3 is 15 amino acids. The germline V gene encodes CDR1 MNHNS and CDR2 SASEGT. The junction had 9 bases not matched to a gene; V was cut back by 3 bases and J by 5 bases. The CDR3 DNA follows: TGTGCCAGCAGTGAGCGGGGGGCACTGGGGGACGAGCAGTACTTC. Amino acids: CASSERGALGDEQYF.

The chain combines TRBV5-1 with TRBJ2-1; 15 bases fit TRBD2. J was trimmed by 7 bases and V by 2 bases; bases with no gene match: 7. This CDR3 spans 17 amino acids. Looked up from germline, CDR1 is SGHRS and CDR2 is YFSETQ. This chain's CDR3 is CASSFSWGLAGGNEQFF. The CDR3 bases are TGCGCCAGCAGCTTTAGTTGGGGACTAGCGGGGGGTAATGAGCAGTTCTTC.

The chain combines TRBV5-1 with TRBJ2-7; D may be TRBD1 (6 bases). The CDR3 sequence is 15 residues long. Germline loops: CDR1 SGHRS, CDR2 YFSETQ. Trimming removed 0 bases at V and 0 bases at J, with 10 bases between. CDR3 protein: CASSLGGRGSYEQYF. DNA of the CDR3: TGCGCCAGCAGCTTGGGTGGCAGGGGCTCCTACGAGCAGTACTTC.

The chain employs TRBV6-9 and TRBJ1-2; TRBD1 aligns across 7 bases. CDR1 is MNHGY, CDR2 SVAAGI, per germline. J gave up 5 bases and V 0 bases, and 6 bases lay outside the gene matches. The CDR3 contains 15 residues. This chain's CDR3 is CASSYSVGQRYGYTF. CDR3 nucleotides: TGTGCCAGCAGTTATTCGGTGGGACAGAGATATGGCTACACCTTC.

This sequence joins TRBV7-2 and TRBJ1-3, with D perhaps TRBD1 (5 bases). Germline assignment: CDR1 SGHTA and CDR2 FQGNSA. Trimming took off 3 bases at V and 4 bases at J, with 16 bases between the two ends. This CDR3 region has 16 residues. The CDR3 DNA sequence: TGTGCCAGCAGCTTGCAGGGTAGTCGATCCGGAAACACCATATATTTT. Encoded protein: CASSLQGSRSGNTIYF.

V gene TRBV15 combines with J gene TRBJ1-2; possibly TRBD1 for D (5 bases). The CDR3 loop spans 17 amino acids. Germline CDR1 LNHNV, CDR2 YYDKDF (reference sequence). V lost 0 bases, J lost 6 bases, and 20 bases lay in between. CDR3 in amino acids: CATSRDRDSVGVHGYTF. CDR3 in DNA: TGTGCCACCAGCAGAGATCGCGACAGTGTAGGTGTCCATGGCTACACCTTC.

The chain recombines TRBV5-1 with TRBJ1-4; D remains unclear. Germline V lookup: CDR1 SGHRS, CDR2 YFSETQ. CDR3 length: 14 residues. V lost 5 bases to trimming and J lost 6 bases, with 14 bases between them. The CDR3 DNA reads as TGCGCCAGCAGTCCCCTGGCCCCCGATGAAAAACTGTTTTTT. Protein: CASSPLAPDEKLFF.

The rearrangement links TRBV27 to TRBJ1-6; a weak D match, TRBD1 (5 bases). The CDR3 covers 15 residues. Trimming left V 5 bases short and J 9 bases short, with 17 bases between. In germline, CDR1 is MNHEY, CDR2 SMNVEV (reference sequence). CDR3 coding DNA: TGTGCCAGCAGTACCCCACGGGGGGAAGGTTCACCCCTCCACTTT. Translated: CASSTPRGEGSPLHF.

The chain links TRBV4-1 to TRBJ1-1; D uncertain. Looked up from germline, CDR1 is MGHRA and CDR2 is YSYEKL. This CDR3 has 13 amino acids. Trimming removed 3 bases at V and 2 bases at J, with 7 bases between. The CDR3 reads CASSHPRNTEAFF. CDR3 bases: TGCGCCAGCAGCCATCCGAGAAACACTGAAGCTTTCTTT.

The V call is TRBV11-2, the J call TRBJ2-7; D not certain. The germline CDR1 and CDR2 sequences are SGHAT and FQNNGV. V was shortened by 2 bases and J by 3 bases, with 8 bases between the two germline ends. CDR3 size: 13 residues. CDR3: CASSLHPGYEQYF. As DNA, the CDR3 is TGTGCCAGCAGCTTACACCCCGGCTACGAGCAGTACTTC. The complete variable domain, with remaining parts taken from reference TRBV11-2 and TRBJ2-7, reads EAGVAQSPRYKIIEKRQSVAFWCNPISGHATLYWYQQILGQGPKLLIQFQNNGVVDDSQLPKDRFSAERLKGVDSTLKIQPAKLEDSAVYLCASSLHPGYEQYFGPGTRLTVT.

The gene calls are TRBV5-1 and TRBJ2-7, with no clear D. V was trimmed by 5 bases and J by 4 bases, leaving 19 bases between them. Germline loops: CDR1 SGHRS, CDR2 YFSETQ. This CDR3 region has 15 residues. The CDR3, as DNA: TGCGCCAGCAGGCGTGGCGGCACTTTCGGATACGAGCAGTACTTC. Its translation is CASRRGGTFGYEQYF.